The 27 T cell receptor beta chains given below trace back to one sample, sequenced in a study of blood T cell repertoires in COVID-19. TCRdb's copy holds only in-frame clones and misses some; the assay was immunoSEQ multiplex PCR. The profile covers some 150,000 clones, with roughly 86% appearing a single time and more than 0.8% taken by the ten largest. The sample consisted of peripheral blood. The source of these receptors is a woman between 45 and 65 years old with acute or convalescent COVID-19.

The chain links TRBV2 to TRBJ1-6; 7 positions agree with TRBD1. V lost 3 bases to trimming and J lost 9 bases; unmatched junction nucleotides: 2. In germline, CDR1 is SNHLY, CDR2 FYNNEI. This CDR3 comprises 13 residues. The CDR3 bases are TGTGCCAGCAGTGACGACAGGGTTTCACCCCTCCACTTT. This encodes CASSDDRVSPLHF.

Here the CDR3 DNA reads TGTGCCAGCAGCTTAGCCCCTACAGGGCGCAATGAGCAGTTCTTC. Translation gives CASSLAPTGRNEQFF. This chain joins TRBV7-6 and TRBJ2-1; D may be TRBD1 (6 bases). The V gene's germline CDR1 is SGHVS and CDR2 FNYEAQ. The V end was cut by 0 bases, the J end by 6 bases, with 12 bases between. CDR3 length: 15 amino acids.

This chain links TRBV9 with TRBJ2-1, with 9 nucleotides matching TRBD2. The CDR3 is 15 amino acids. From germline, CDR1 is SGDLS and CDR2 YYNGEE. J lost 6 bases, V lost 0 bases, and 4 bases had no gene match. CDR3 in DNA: TGTGCCAGCAGCGTAGGGCGGGGGGGTTTCAATGAGCAGTTCTTC. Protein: CASSVGRGGFNEQFF.

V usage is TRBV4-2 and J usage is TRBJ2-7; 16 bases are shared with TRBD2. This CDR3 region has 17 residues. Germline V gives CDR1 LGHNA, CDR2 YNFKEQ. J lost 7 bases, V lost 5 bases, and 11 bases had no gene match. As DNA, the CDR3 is TGTGCCAGCAGCTCTGGGACTAGCGGGGGGGCGGTGTTGGAGCAGTACTTC. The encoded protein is CASSSGTSGGAVLEQYF.

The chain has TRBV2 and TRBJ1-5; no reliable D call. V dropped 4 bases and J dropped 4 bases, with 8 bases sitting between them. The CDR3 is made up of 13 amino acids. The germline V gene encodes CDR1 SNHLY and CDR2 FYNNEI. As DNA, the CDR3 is TGTGCCAGCAGTGTGGAGGGAAATCAGCCCCAGCATTTT. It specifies CASSVEGNQPQHF.

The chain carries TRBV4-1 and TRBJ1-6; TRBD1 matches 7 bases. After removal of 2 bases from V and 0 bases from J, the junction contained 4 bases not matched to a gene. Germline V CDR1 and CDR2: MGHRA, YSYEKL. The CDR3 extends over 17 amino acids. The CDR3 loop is CASSQPGQSSYNSPLHF. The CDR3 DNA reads TGCGCCAGCAGCCAACCGGGACAGAGCTCCTATAATTCACCCCTCCACTTT.

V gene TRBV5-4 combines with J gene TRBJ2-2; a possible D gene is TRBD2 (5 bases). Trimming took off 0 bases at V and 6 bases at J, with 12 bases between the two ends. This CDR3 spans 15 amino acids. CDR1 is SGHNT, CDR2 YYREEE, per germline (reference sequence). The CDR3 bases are TGTGCCAGCAGCTTGGAAAGCGGCAGGTCCGGGGAGCTGTTTTTT. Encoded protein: CASSLESGRSGELFF.

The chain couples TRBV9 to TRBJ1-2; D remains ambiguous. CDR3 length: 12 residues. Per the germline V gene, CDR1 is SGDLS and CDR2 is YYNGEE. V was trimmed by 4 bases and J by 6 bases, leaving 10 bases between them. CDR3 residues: CASSPGGNGYTF. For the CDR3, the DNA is TGTGCCAGCAGCCCGGGTGGCAATGGCTACACCTTC. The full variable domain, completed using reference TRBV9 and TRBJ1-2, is DSGVTQTPKHLITATGQRVTLRCSPRSGDLSVYWYQQSLDQGLQFLIQYYNGEERAKGNILERFSAQQFPDLHSELNLSSLELGDSALYFCASSPGGNGYTFGSGTRLTVV.

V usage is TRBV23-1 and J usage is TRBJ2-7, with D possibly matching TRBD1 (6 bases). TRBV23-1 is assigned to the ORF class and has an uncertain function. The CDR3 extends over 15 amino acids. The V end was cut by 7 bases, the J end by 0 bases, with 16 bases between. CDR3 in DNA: TGCGCCAGCAAGAACAGGGAATCCTTCTCCTACGAGCAGTACTTC. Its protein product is CASKNRESFSYEQYF.

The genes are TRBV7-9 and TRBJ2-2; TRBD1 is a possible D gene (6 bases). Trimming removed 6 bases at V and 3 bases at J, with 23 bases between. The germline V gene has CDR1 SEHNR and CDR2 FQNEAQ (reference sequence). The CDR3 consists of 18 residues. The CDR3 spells CASRRRGETGGYTGELFF. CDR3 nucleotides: TGTGCCAGCAGACGTCGAGGGGAGACAGGCGGGTACACCGGGGAGCTGTTTTTT.

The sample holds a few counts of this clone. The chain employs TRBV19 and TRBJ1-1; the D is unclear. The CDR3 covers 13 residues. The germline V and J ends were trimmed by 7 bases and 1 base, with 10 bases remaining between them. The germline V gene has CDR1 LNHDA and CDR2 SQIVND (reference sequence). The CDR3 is CASTKDKNTEAFF. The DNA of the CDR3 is TGTGCCAGTACTAAAGACAAGAACACTGAAGCTTTCTTT.

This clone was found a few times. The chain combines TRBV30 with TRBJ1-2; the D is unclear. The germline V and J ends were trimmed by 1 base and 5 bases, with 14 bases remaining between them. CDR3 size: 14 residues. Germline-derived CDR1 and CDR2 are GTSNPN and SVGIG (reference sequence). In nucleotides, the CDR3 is TGTGCCTGGAGTGGTAGCGGCATCATTTATGGCTACACCTTC. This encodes CAWSGSGIIYGYTF.

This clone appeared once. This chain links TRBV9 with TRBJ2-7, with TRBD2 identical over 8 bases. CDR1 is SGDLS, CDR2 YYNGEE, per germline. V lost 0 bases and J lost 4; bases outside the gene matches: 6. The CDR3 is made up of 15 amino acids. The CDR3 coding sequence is TGTGCCAGCAGCGTAGCGGGACTAGGAGGATACGAGCAGTACTTC. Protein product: CASSVAGLGGYEQYF.

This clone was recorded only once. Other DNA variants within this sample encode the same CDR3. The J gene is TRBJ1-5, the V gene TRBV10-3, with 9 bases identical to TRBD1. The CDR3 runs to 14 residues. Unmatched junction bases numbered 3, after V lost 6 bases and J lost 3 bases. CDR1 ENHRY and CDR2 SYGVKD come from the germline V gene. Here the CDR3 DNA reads TGTGCCATCAGCCGGGACAGGGACAATCAGCCCCAGCATTTT. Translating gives CAISRDRDNQPQHF.

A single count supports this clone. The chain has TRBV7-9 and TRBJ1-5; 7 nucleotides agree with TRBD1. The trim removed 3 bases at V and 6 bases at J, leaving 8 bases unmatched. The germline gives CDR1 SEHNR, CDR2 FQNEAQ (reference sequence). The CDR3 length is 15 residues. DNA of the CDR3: TGTGCCAGCAGCTTGACAGGGAAGGATCGTCAGCCCCAGCATTTT. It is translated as CASSLTGKDRQPQHF.

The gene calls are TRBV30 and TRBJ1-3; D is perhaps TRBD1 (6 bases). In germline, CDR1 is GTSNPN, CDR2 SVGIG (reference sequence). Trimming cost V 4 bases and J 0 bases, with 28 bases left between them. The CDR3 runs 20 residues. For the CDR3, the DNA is TGTGCCTGGACAATTCCTCCCCCGTGGGACACCGTCCACTCTGGAAACACCATATATTTT. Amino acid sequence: CAWTIPPPWDTVHSGNTIYF.

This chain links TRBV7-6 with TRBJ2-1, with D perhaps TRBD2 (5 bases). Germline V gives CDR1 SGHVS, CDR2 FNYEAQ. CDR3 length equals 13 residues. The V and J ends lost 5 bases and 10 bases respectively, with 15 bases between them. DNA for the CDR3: TGTGCCAGCAGCCCCAGGACTGGGAACGAGCAGTTCTTC. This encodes CASSPRTGNEQFF.

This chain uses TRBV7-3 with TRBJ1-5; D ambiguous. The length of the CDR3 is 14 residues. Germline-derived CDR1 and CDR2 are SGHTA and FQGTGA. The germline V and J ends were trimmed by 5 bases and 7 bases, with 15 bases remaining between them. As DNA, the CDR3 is TGTGCCAGCAGCAGCGGGGTGGCACAACAGCCCCAGCATTTT. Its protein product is CASSSGVAQQPQHF.

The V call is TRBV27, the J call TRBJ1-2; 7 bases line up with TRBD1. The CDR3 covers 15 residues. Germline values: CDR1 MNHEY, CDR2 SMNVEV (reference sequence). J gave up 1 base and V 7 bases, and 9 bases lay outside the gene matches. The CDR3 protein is CASTTKGALNYGYTF. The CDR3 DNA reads TGTGCCAGCACCACCAAGGGGGCCCTTAACTATGGCTACACCTTC.

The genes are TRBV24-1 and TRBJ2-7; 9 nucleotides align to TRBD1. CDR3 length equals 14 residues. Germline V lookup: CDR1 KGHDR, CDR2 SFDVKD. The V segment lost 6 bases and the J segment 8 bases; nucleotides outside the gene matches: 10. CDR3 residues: CATSPHGQGSKQYF. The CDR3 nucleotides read TGTGCCACCAGTCCCCACGGACAGGGGTCGAAGCAGTACTTC.

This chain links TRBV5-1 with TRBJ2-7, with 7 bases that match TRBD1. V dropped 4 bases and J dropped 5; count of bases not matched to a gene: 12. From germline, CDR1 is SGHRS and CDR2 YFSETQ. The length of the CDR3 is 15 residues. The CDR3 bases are TGCGCCAGCAGCAGTAGACAGGGTTTGGTCCACGAGCAGTACTTC. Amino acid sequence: CASSSRQGLVHEQYF.

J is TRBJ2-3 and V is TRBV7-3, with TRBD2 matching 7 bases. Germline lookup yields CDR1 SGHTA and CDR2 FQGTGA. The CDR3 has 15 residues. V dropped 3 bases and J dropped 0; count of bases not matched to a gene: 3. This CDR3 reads CASSFMRGSTDTQYF. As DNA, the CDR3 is TGTGCCAGCAGCTTCATGCGGGGGAGCACAGATACGCAGTATTTT.

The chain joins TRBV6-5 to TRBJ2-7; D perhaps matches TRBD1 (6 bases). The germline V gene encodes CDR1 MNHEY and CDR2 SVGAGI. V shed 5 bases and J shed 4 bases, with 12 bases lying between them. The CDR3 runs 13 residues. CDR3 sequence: CASSRRQVYEQYF. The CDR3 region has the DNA TGTGCCAGCAGTCGACGACAGGTTTACGAGCAGTACTTC.

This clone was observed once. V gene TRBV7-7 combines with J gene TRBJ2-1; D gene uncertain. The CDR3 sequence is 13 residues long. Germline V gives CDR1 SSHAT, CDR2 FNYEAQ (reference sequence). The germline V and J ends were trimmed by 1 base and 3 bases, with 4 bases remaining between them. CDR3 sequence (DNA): TGTGCCAGCAGCTTAGACAACTACAATGAGCAGTTCTTC. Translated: CASSLDNYNEQFF.

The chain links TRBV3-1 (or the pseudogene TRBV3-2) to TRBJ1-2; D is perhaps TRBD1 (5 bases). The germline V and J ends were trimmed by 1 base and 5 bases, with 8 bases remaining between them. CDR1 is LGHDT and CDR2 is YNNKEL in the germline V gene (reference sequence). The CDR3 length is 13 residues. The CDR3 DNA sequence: TGTGCCAGCAGCCAAGCCAGGGATTATGGCTACACCTTC. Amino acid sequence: CASSQARDYGYTF.

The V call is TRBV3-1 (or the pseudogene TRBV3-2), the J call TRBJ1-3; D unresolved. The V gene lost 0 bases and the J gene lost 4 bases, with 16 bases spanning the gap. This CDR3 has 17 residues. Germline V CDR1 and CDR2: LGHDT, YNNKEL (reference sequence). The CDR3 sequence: CASSQDRVRSYGNTIYF. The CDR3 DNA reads TGTGCCAGCAGCCAAGATCGAGTCCGGAGCTACGGAAACACCATATATTTT.

CDR3 sequence (DNA): TGTGCCAGCAGCTCGGCCGGGACAATCAATCAGCCCCAGCATTTT. It is translated as CASSSAGTINQPQHF. The chain employs TRBV5-5 and TRBJ1-5; tentatively, D is TRBD1 (6 bases). The length of the CDR3 is 15 residues. Trimming stripped 3 bases from V and 3 bases from J, with 13 bases between. The germline V gene has CDR1 SGHKS and CDR2 YYEKEE (reference sequence).